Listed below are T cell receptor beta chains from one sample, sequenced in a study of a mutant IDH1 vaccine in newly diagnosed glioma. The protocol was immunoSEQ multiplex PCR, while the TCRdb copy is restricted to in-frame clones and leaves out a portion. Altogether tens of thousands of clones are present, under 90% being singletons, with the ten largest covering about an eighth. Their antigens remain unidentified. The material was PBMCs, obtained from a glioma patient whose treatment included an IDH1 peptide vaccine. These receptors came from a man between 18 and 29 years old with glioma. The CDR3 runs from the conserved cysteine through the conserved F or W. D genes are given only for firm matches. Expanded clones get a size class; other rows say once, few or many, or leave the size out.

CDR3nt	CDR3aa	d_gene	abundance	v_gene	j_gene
TGTGCCAGCAGAAACCAGGGGCTTCGTTTAGCCTACGAGCAGTACTTC	CASRNQGLRLAYEQYF	-	-	TRBV2	TRBJ2-7
TGTGCCAGCAGACAGACAGGGGAAAATCAGCCCCAGCATTTT	CASRQTGENQPQHF	TRBD1	-	TRBV6-6	TRBJ1-5
TGTGCCAGCAGCCTGAACCCCTACGAGCAGTACTTC	CASSLNPYEQYF	-	-	TRBV5-8	TRBJ2-7
TGTGCCAGCAGCGGGACGTCGCAGGCTGAAGCTTTCTTT	CASSGTSQAEAFF	-	-	TRBV6-5	TRBJ1-1
TGTGCCAGCAGTTTATCGCCCGATAGCTCCTACGAGCAGTACTTC	CASSLSPDSSYEQYF	-	once	TRBV27	TRBJ2-7
TGCAGCGTACCGGGACTAGCGGGATACAATGAGCAGTTCTTC	CSVPGLAGYNEQFF	TRBD2	-	TRBV29-1	TRBJ2-1
TGTGCCAGCAGCTTAGCGCTGGGGGGAAGGAATTCACCCCTCCACTTT	CASSLALGGRNSPLHF	-	few	TRBV7-2	TRBJ1-6
TGTGCCAGCAGCCAATCAGACTGGCCTAACACTGAAGCTTTCTTT	CASSQSDWPNTEAFF	-	large	TRBV14	TRBJ1-1
TGCGCCAGCAGCCAGGTGGGGTTGACCGGGGAGCTGTTTTTT	CASSQVGLTGELFF	-	-	TRBV4-1	TRBJ2-2
TGTGCCAGCAGCCAGGGAGGGAAGAACACTGAAGCTTTCTTT	CASSQGGKNTEAFF	-	-	TRBV16	TRBJ1-1
TGTGCCAGCAGCTGGACAGGGGGTTTGTTTGGCACTGAAGCTTTCTTT	CASSWTGGLFGTEAFF	TRBD1	-	TRBV5-8	TRBJ1-1
TGTGCCAGCAGCCTAACTTGGCTGCGAGAGACCCAGTACTTC	CASSLTWLRETQYF	-	-	TRBV5-6	TRBJ2-5
TGTGCCAGCAGCTTGGCCGGGCTAGCGGGGCGAGAGACCCAGTACTTC	CASSLAGLAGRETQYF	TRBD2	-	TRBV5-6	TRBJ2-5
TGTGCTAGCAGCTTAGATCCTGTCGGGGAGCTGTTTTTT	CASSLDPVGELFF	-	-	TRBV7-7	TRBJ2-2
TGTGCCAGCAGCCGCCGGGACCCCGTCGGCTATGGCTACACCTTC	CASSRRDPVGYGYTF	-	once	TRBV6-5	TRBJ1-2